This T cell receptor beta chain was observed in a study of cytomegalovirus exposure and HLA in healthy donors. A multiplex PCR was run with 60 Vbeta primers and 13 Jbeta primers. Per the study methods: Around 10 million shared chains were among tens of millions of unique TCR beta chains counted in a later analysis. Profiling relied on immunoSEQ multiplex PCR, and the TCRdb table lists in-frame clones only, not all of them. V and J calls and clone size are copied from that table; D and trimming were computed from the DNA. Counted here are 150,000 to 200,000 clones, around 79% occurring once; the ten biggest clones make up about 1.6%. This clone was counted many times. As yet, its antigen is unknown. V lost 5 bases and J 8 bases, leaving 18 bases between the germline ends. The CDR3 has 14 residues. CDR1 and CDR2 from the germline V gene are MNHEY and SVGAGI. Participants comprised healthy donors of bone marrow.

Findings and caveats of the study: Presence/absence analyses rested on an assumption that sequencing depth was roughly uniform across donors. At a 0.05 false discovery rate, a later analysis found approximately 15,000 TCR beta sequences to be associated with HLA alleles.

Source material: PBMCs. The V call is TRBV6-5, the J call TRBJ1-2; perhaps TRBD1 as D (5 bases). This sequence originates from a woman aged 50 to 60 in good health and CMV-seronegative. The CDR3 is CASSRQQGRMGYTF. The CDR3 DNA follows: TGTGCCAGCAGTAGACAGCAAGGTCGTATGGGCTACACCTTC.